The entry below gives a single T cell receptor beta chain sequence along with its context. Antigen unknown. There are 13 residues in the CDR3. V lost 4 bases to trimming and J lost 8 bases, with 14 bases between them. Germline CDR1 reads SEHNR; CDR2 reads FQNEAQ (reference sequence). MiXCR was run by TCRdb on the 5' RACE reads, yielding one entry per CDR3 protein. This sample yields a few hundred thousand distinct CDR3 sequences, of which around 8% are seen a single time; 22% belongs to the top ten. This specimen comes from a study of T-cell memory formation after mild COVID-19. Study-wide results and limits: Several responding clones turned up in pre-infection memory, indicating that cross-reactive memory may have taken part.

The receptor comes from a man between 18 and 29 years old who had mild COVID-19 (a few samples of this study predate the infection). Cell type and time point are not known. The chain carries TRBV7-9 and TRBJ1-2; D not resolved. The sequenced sample was PBMCs or a T cell subset sorted from them (not recorded which). CDR3 DNA sequence: TGTGCCAGCAGCTGGACCGGGCTAGGAGGCTACACCTTC. Translation gives CASSWTGLGGYTF. Looking up the rest from reference TRBV7-9 and TRBJ1-2 gives the full variable domain: DTGVSQNPRHKITKRGQNVTFRCDPISEHNRLYWYRQTLGQGPEFLTYFQNEAQLEKSRLLSDRFSAERPKGSFSTLEIQRTEQGDSAMYLCASSWTGLGGYTFGSGTRLTVV.